This TCR beta chain originates from a study of cytomegalovirus exposure and HLA in healthy donors. Across the study: A later analysis reported the 95 to 150 validation repertoires used the same platform as the 500 to 800 first-cohort repertoires. General study findings and limits: For cytomegalovirus status, the classifier reportedly gave diagnoses with high specificity and sensitivity.

This clone was found once. As yet, its antigen is unknown. With V trimmed by 5 bases and J by 5 bases, 6 bases remained unmatched. The germline V gene encodes CDR1 LNHDA and CDR2 SQIVND (reference sequence). This CDR3 is 14 amino acids long. The donors belonged to the roughly 110-subject validation cohort, separate from the approximately 700-subject first cohort. The method was immunoSEQ multiplex PCR; TCRdb's version includes in-frame clones alone and lacks a portion of them. The sample has roughly 140,000 clones, approximately 90% seen once. This chain connects TRBV19 to TRBJ2-1; 7 positions match TRBD1. Sample: PBMCs. The TCR comes from a young man in good health and CMV-seronegative. The CDR3 nucleotides read TGTGCCAGTAGTCCCGGGACAGATAACAATGAGCAGTTCTTC. This sequence encodes CASSPGTDNNEQFF.